This TCR beta chain was sequenced for a study of blood T cell repertoires in COVID-19. For the study at large: Donors of Cohort 3 who recovered were those that had two negative PCRs, clearance, or symptom resolution. T cells, B-cell-depleted T cells, or PBMCs supplied cDNA or gDNA.

Participants' reported clinical history set cohort assignment. The CDR3 contains 19 residues. Unmatched junction bases numbered 9, after V lost 0 bases and J lost 2 bases. CDR1 and CDR2 (germline): KGHDR, SFDVKD. Sequencing was performed with immunoSEQ multiplex PCR; in TCRdb, only in-frame clones are kept and a portion is missing. The sample includes over 250,000 clones, 88% of them seen just once. Sequencing input: PBMCs or T cells enriched from blood (not recorded which). The TCR sequence derives from a woman in her sixties or seventies in a cohort exposed to, infected with or recovered from COVID-19 (not recorded which). The chain employs TRBV24-1 and TRBJ2-2; 9 bases are shared with TRBD1. The CDR3 DNA sequence: TGTGCCACCAGTGATTTGGCCCCGGGACAGGGTCCCAACACCGGGGAGCTGTTTTTT. Translation gives CATSDLAPGQGPNTGELFF.